These 13 T cell receptor beta chains were all obtained from the same sample, sequenced in a study of blood T cells in healthy people across ages. Sample-barcoded 5' priming and a J-beta primer mix drove a second PCR of about 7 to 11 cycles. TCRdb re-called the 5' RACE reads with MiXCR, one entry per CDR3 protein. The table has around 600,000 distinct CDR3 sequences, 47% seen once. The sequenced sample consisted of blood. All receptors come from a man older than 75 in good health.

This clonotype was seen only a few times. The chain uses TRBV9 and TRBJ2-7; 10 bases fit TRBD1. Per germline, CDR1 SGDLS and CDR2 YYNGEE. V dropped 0 bases and J dropped 6; count of bases not matched to a gene: 6. This CDR3 region has 15 residues. The CDR3 coding sequence is TGTGCCAGCAGCGTAGTAGGGACAGGGGATTCCGAGCAGTACTTC. Translation gives CASSVVGTGDSEQYF.

This chain joins TRBV11-2 and TRBJ2-2; the match to TRBD2 covers 9 bases. The J segment lost 6 bases and the V segment lost 3 bases, leaving 14 bases of the junction unmatched. From germline, CDR1 is SGHAT and CDR2 FQNNGV. CDR3 length: 18 residues. CDR3 loop: CASSLRIAGEALAGELFF. The CDR3, as DNA: TGTGCCAGCAGCTTGAGAATAGCGGGAGAAGCTCTCGCCGGGGAGCTGTTTTTT.

The rearrangement links TRBV23-1 to TRBJ2-5; 13 nucleotides align to TRBD2. TRBV23-1 is annotated as an ORF whose role is uncertain. V shed 1 base and J 3 bases; nucleotides not matched to a gene: 2. The CDR3 runs 16 residues. The CDR3 is CASSQYGLAGEETQYF. In DNA form, the CDR3 reads TGCGCCAGCAGTCAATACGGACTAGCGGGAGAAGAGACCCAGTACTTC.

This clonotype showed up just once. This rearrangement joins TRBV6-2 or TRBV6-3 to TRBJ1-2; 7 bases match TRBD1. CDR3 length equals 14 residues. Germline lookup yields CDR1 MNHEY and CDR2 SVGEGT. V lost 8 bases and J lost 10; bases outside the gene matches: 16. The CDR3 bases are TGTGCCAGCGTCAAGACAGGGCCGCCTGGGAACTACACCTTC. As protein: CASVKTGPPGNYTF.

This clonotype was picked up a small number of times. This chain joins TRBV29-1 and TRBJ2-7; D remains unclear. CDR3 size: 12 residues. Germline V gives CDR1 SQVTM, CDR2 ANQGSEA. V lost 3 bases and J lost 8, with 14 bases in between. CDR3 amino acids: CSVDINGLKQYF. The CDR3 bases are TGCAGCGTTGACATTAACGGTCTGAAGCAGTACTTC.

There are many counts of this clonotype. V usage is TRBV7-9 and J usage is TRBJ2-7; D gene uncertain. Germline assignment: CDR1 SEHNR and CDR2 FQNEAQ (reference sequence). Trimming pared 1 base from V and 1 base from J, leaving 11 bases between. The length of the CDR3 is 15 residues. Written as DNA, the CDR3 is TGTGCCAGCAGCTTAGTCCCGGAGAAATCCTACGAGCAGTACTTC. This encodes CASSLVPEKSYEQYF. The full variable domain, in which reference TRBV7-9 and TRBJ2-7 provide the parts outside the CDR3, is DTGVSQNPRHKITKRGQNVTFRCDPISEHNRLYWYRQTLGQGPEFLTYFQNEAQLEKSRLLSDRFSAERPKGSFSTLEIQRTEQGDSAMYLCASSLVPEKSYEQYFGPGTRLTVT.

This clonotype has more than one count but fewer than ten. The gene calls are TRBV7-3 and TRBJ2-3; TRBD2 matches 14 bases. The CDR3 runs to 16 residues. Germline V gene lookup returns CDR1 SGHTA and CDR2 FQGTGA. V shed 5 bases, J shed 6 bases, and the junction held 7 bases outside the gene matches. The CDR3 reads CASSARLAGGPDTQYF. DNA for the CDR3: TGTGCCAGCAGCGCGCGACTAGCGGGAGGGCCGGATACGCAGTATTTT.

V is TRBV5-1 and J is TRBJ2-5; D call uncertain. V lost 3 bases to trimming and J lost 3 bases, with 18 bases between them. There are 16 residues in the CDR3. The V gene's germline CDR1 is SGHRS and CDR2 YFSETQ. In DNA form, the CDR3 reads TGCGCCAGCAGCTACGGGCTTATCGGGTGGGAAGAGACCCAGTACTTC. Protein product: CASSYGLIGWEETQYF. The variable domain in full, with the rest retrieved from reference TRBV5-1 and TRBJ2-5, is KAGVTQTPRYLIKTRGQQVTLSCSPISGHRSVSWYQQTPGQGLQFLFEYFSETQRNKGNFPGRFSGRQFSNSRSEMNVSTLELGDSALYLCASSYGLIGWEETQYFGPGTRLLVL.

About this clonotype itself: Since a much larger clone is just one base distant, this may be a read error. This sequence joins TRBV3-1 and TRBJ2-7; 7 nucleotides match TRBD1. Looked up from germline, CDR1 is LGHDT and CDR2 is YNNKEL (reference sequence). V was pared by 8 bases and J by 2 bases, with 6 bases of the junction left unmatched. The CDR3 spans 13 residues. CDR3 sequence (DNA): TGTGCCAGCGGTCGACAGGGAACCTACGAGCAGTACTTC. It translates to CASGRQGTYEQYF.

With regard to this clonotype: This could be a read error, since a much larger clone is one nucleotide away. V gene TRBV29-1 combines with J gene TRBJ2-1; D may be TRBD1 or TRBD2 (6 bases each). In germline, CDR1 is SQVTM, CDR2 ANQGSEA. The CDR3 covers 12 residues. In DNA, the CDR3 is TGCTGCTCGGGGGCCACTAGCAATGAGCAGTTCTTC. This encodes CCSGATSNEQFF.

The gene calls are TRBV6-6 and TRBJ1-2, with 8 bases aligning to TRBD1. The CDR3 contains 11 residues. Germline lookup yields CDR1 MNHNY and CDR2 SVGAGI (reference sequence). The V and J ends lost 2 bases and 12 bases, in that order; junction bases with no gene match: 2. CDR3 residues: CASSYGTGNTF. CDR3 nucleotide sequence: TGTGCCAGCAGTTACGGGACAGGCAACACCTTC.

The J gene is TRBJ1-1, the V gene TRBV18, with TRBD1 identical over 9 bases. The CDR3 loop spans 12 amino acids. Germline values: CDR1 KGHSH, CDR2 LQKENI. Trimming cost V 5 bases and J 5 bases; bases outside gene matches: 0. The CDR3 sequence: CASSGQGTEAFF. As DNA, the CDR3 is TGTGCCAGCTCAGGACAGGGGACTGAAGCTTTCTTT.

This chain links TRBV30 with TRBJ2-3; no clear D. Looked up from germline, CDR1 is GTSNPN and CDR2 is SVGIG (reference sequence). V dropped 0 bases and J dropped 6 bases, with 4 bases sitting between them. The CDR3 loop spans 11 amino acids. CDR3: CAWSVQDTQYF. CDR3 sequence (DNA): TGTGCCTGGAGTGTTCAGGATACGCAGTATTTT.